Below are 32 T cell receptor beta chains sequenced from a single sample in a study of blood T cell repertoires in COVID-19. Data came from immunoSEQ multiplex PCR; TCRdb stores just in-frame clones and leaves some out. The repertoire holds around 250,000 clones, with approximately 85% as singletons. Sequenced: peripheral blood. The origin of the receptors is a man aged 45-65 years with active or convalescent COVID-19.

The chain is built from TRBV18 and TRBJ1-2; no clear D gene. Trimming stripped 2 bases from V and 6 bases from J, with 7 bases between. Germline CDR1 KGHSH, CDR2 LQKENI. The CDR3 length is 12 residues. CDR3 in amino acids: CASSPSGDGYTF. The CDR3 DNA sequence: TGTGCCAGCTCACCATCCGGGGATGGCTACACCTTC.

This sequence joins TRBV28 and TRBJ2-7; perhaps TRBD2 as D (6 bases). Trimming took 8 bases from V and 2 from J, leaving 19 bases between them. The CDR3 contains 15 residues. Germline CDR1 MDHEN, CDR2 SYDVKM. CDR3 nucleotide sequence: TGTGCCAGCGCCCCAGGAGGGGCAGCCGCCTACGAGCAGTACTTC. As protein: CASAPGGAAAYEQYF.

This clone was seen once. The gene calls are TRBV6-5 and TRBJ2-2; D is unclear. Trimming took off 7 bases at V and 4 bases at J, with 13 bases between the two ends. Germline lookup yields CDR1 MNHEY and CDR2 SVGAGI. The length of the CDR3 is 14 residues. CDR3 sequence reads: CASKTGLATGELFF. The CDR3, as DNA: TGTGCCAGCAAAACGGGTCTTGCCACCGGGGAGCTGTTTTTT.

The J gene is TRBJ1-1, the V gene TRBV6-5; 7 positions match TRBD1. CDR3 length: 13 amino acids. The germline V gene has CDR1 MNHEY and CDR2 SVGAGI. V shed 5 bases, J shed 4 bases, and the junction held 4 bases outside the gene matches. CDR3 amino acids: CASSPPGGTEAFF. CDR3 DNA: TGTGCCAGCAGTCCCCCAGGGGGCACTGAAGCTTTCTTT.

This clone was seen once. J is TRBJ2-2 and V is TRBV4-1, with D perhaps TRBD1 (6 bases). V shed 5 bases and J shed 1 base, with 14 bases lying between them. CDR3 size: 16 residues. Per germline, CDR1 MGHRA and CDR2 YSYEKL. The DNA of the CDR3 is TGCGCCAGCAGCGATGATACAGGGCGGAACACCGGGGAGCTGTTTTTT. This codes for CASSDDTGRNTGELFF.

This clone was detected a few times. The chain carries TRBV28 and TRBJ1-4, with 8 bases fitting TRBD1. CDR3 length equals 15 residues. The germline V gene has CDR1 MDHEN and CDR2 SYDVKM. Trimming removed 5 bases from V and 8 bases from J; junction bases left unmatched: 10. DNA of the CDR3: TGTGCCAGCAGTGGGTGGAGGACAGGGCGCGAAAAACTGTTTTTT. It yields the protein CASSGWRTGREKLFF.

The V gene is TRBV7-9, the J gene TRBJ2-2; 10 positions match TRBD2. The CDR3 covers 15 residues. Germline V lookup: CDR1 SEHNR, CDR2 FQNEAQ (reference sequence). The V segment lost 9 bases and the J segment 5 bases; nucleotides outside the gene matches: 9. Written as DNA, the CDR3 is TGTGCCAGTAGTCTAGCGGGAGAAGGGACCGGGGAGCTGTTTTTT. Residues: CASSLAGEGTGELFF.

J is TRBJ2-2 and V is TRBV7-8; 7 bases are shared with TRBD1. From germline, CDR1 is SGHVS and CDR2 FQNEAQ. The CDR3 contains 19 residues. Trimming removed 5 bases from V and 5 bases from J; junction bases left unmatched: 20. The DNA of the CDR3 is TGTGCCAGCAGCGGCCGAGGGGGCGATGCAAAAGCGATAACCGGGGAGCTGTTTTTT. Its translation is CASSGRGGDAKAITGELFF.

This clone was seen at least ten times. V is TRBV15 and J is TRBJ1-6; no reliable D call. The CDR3 spans 15 residues. In germline, CDR1 is LNHNV, CDR2 YYDKDF (reference sequence). The ends were cut back, 5 bases at V and 6 bases at J, with 14 bases in the middle. The CDR3 nucleotides read TGTGCCACCAGCGCTAGCCTCAGTAGTAATTCACCCCTCCACTTT. Amino acid sequence: CATSASLSSNSPLHF.

The V gene is TRBV19, the J gene TRBJ1-1; 10 positions agree with TRBD1. The germline gives CDR1 LNHDA, CDR2 SQIVND (reference sequence). The CDR3 consists of 12 residues. Trimming took 6 bases from V and 11 from J; bases not matched to a gene: 6. The CDR3 loop is CASRRQGAGAFF. As DNA, the CDR3 is TGTGCCAGTAGAAGACAGGGGGCAGGGGCTTTCTTT.

The chain links TRBV7-2 to TRBJ1-1; the D gene is possibly TRBD1 (6 bases). This CDR3 region has 15 residues. The ends were cut back, 2 bases at V and 1 base at J, with 11 bases in the middle. CDR1 SGHTA and CDR2 FQGNSA come from the germline V gene. For the CDR3, the DNA is TGTGCCAGCAGCTTACGGGCAGGGGCGAACACTGAAGCTTTCTTT. The encoded protein is CASSLRAGANTEAFF.

V gene TRBV29-1 combines with J gene TRBJ1-2, with D unresolved. Trimming left V 4 bases short and J 1 base short, with 4 bases between. This CDR3 has 11 amino acids. Germline assignment: CDR1 SQVTM and CDR2 ANQGSEA. The CDR3 sequence: CSVASNYGYTF. CDR3 in DNA: TGCAGCGTTGCCAGTAACTATGGCTACACCTTC.

This clone came up once. The chain combines TRBV6-5 with TRBJ1-2; D remains unclear. This CDR3 region has 13 residues. Germline CDR1 is MNHEY and CDR2 is SVGAGI. Trimming took 2 bases from V and 2 from J, leaving 6 bases between them. CDR3 sequence reads: CASSYVSNYGYTF. The CDR3 bases are TGTGCCAGCAGTTACGTGTCGAACTATGGCTACACCTTC.

The chain has TRBV10-3 and TRBJ2-7; 13 bases are a match to TRBD2. The CDR3 loop spans 16 amino acids. With V trimmed by 3 bases and J by 2 bases, 4 bases remained unmatched. Germline loops: CDR1 ENHRY, CDR2 SYGVKD. Written as DNA, the CDR3 is TGTGCCATCAGTGAAAGGGGACTAGCGGGGCCCTACGAGCAGTACTTC. Residues: CAISERGLAGPYEQYF.

The gene calls are TRBV5-1 and TRBJ2-5, with TRBD2 matching over 10 bases. Trimming at V came to 4 bases and at J to 1 base, leaving 4 bases not matched to a gene. CDR3 length: 15 amino acids. Germline V gene data show CDR1 as SGHRS and CDR2 as YFSETQ. CDR3 residues: CASSPLAGSQETQYF. The CDR3 nucleotides are TGCGCCAGCAGCCCACTAGCGGGGTCCCAAGAGACCCAGTACTTC.

V and J are TRBV10-2 and TRBJ2-3; 8 bases fit TRBD2. Germline lookup yields CDR1 WSHSY and CDR2 SAAADI. The V segment lost 10 bases and the J segment 1 base; nucleotides outside the gene matches: 7. This CDR3 is 14 amino acids long. CDR3 bases: TGCGCCACCGCGTCCGGGAGGGGCACAGATACGCAGTATTTT. Translating it yields CATASGRGTDTQYF.

The CDR3 spells CASSLVGGLTNTEAFF. As DNA, the CDR3 is TGTGCCAGCAGCTTAGTAGGAGGACTTACGAACACTGAAGCTTTCTTT. This chain connects TRBV11-2 to TRBJ1-1; no clear D gene. The CDR3 runs to 16 residues. Trimming took 1 base from V and 1 from J, leaving 13 bases between them. CDR1 is SGHAT, CDR2 FQNNGV, per germline. The whole variable domain, filled in from reference TRBV11-2 and TRBJ1-1, reads EAGVAQSPRYKIIEKRQSVAFWCNPISGHATLYWYQQILGQGPKLLIQFQNNGVVDDSQLPKDRFSAERLKGVDSTLKIQPAKLEDSAVYLCASSLVGGLTNTEAFFGQGTRLTVV.

The V gene is TRBV28, the J gene TRBJ1-1; perhaps TRBD1 as D (6 bases). V gave up 6 bases and J gave up 0 bases, with 8 bases separating them. Germline V gives CDR1 MDHEN, CDR2 SYDVKM. The CDR3 spans 13 residues. CDR3 nucleotides: TGTGCCAGCAGGGACAGTTTGAACACTGAAGCTTTCTTT. Translation gives CASRDSLNTEAFF.

The chain combines TRBV3-1 (or the pseudogene TRBV3-2) with TRBJ1-3; D is possibly TRBD1 (5 bases). The ends were cut back, 4 bases at V and 3 bases at J, with 16 bases in the middle. The CDR3 is 16 residues long. Germline-derived CDR1 and CDR2 are LGHDT and YNNKEL (reference sequence). DNA of the CDR3: TGTGCCAGCAGCCCAGAGGCGGGGACGCTTGGAAACACCATATATTTT. Its translation: CASSPEAGTLGNTIYF.

The genes are TRBV30 and TRBJ1-2, with 7 bases identical to TRBD1. CDR3 length equals 14 residues. The V segment lost 3 bases and the J segment 8 bases; nucleotides outside the gene matches: 12. The germline V gene has CDR1 GTSNPN and CDR2 SVGIG (reference sequence). DNA of the CDR3: TGTGCCTGGAGGAGAGGGGACAGATCATTGGGCTACACCTTC. It encodes CAWRRGDRSLGYTF.

This chain uses TRBV11-2 with TRBJ2-1, with 10 bases that match TRBD2. V was pared by 5 bases and J by 6 bases, with 10 bases of the junction left unmatched. Germline V gene data show CDR1 as SGHAT and CDR2 as FQNNGV. This CDR3 region has 16 residues. In nucleotides, the CDR3 is TGTGCCAGCAGCGTATCATTTAGCGGGAGGCCCAATGAGCAGTTCTTC. It translates to CASSVSFSGRPNEQFF.

The chain couples TRBV5-6 to TRBJ1-1; D uncertain. The CDR3 contains 12 residues. CDR1 is SGHDT, CDR2 YYEEEE, per germline. Trimming cost V 0 bases and J 6 bases, with 6 bases left between them. CDR3 coding DNA: TGTGCCAGCAGCTTGGGGAGGGCTGAAGCTTTCTTT. This codes for CASSLGRAEAFF.

J is TRBJ1-5 and V is TRBV18; weak D call: TRBD1 (5 bases). The CDR3 consists of 15 residues. Germline assignment: CDR1 KGHSH and CDR2 LQKENI. Deletions cut 2 bases from V and 4 bases from J, with 12 bases between. This chain's CDR3 is CASSPKSGGNQPQHF. The CDR3 DNA reads as TGTGCCAGCTCACCAAAGTCGGGGGGGAATCAGCCCCAGCATTTT. Using reference TRBV18 and TRBJ1-5 for the parts outside the CDR3, the full variable domain is NAGVMQNPRHLVRRRGQEARLRCSPMKGHSHVYWYRQLPEEGLKFMVYLQKENIIDESGMPKERFSAEFPKEGPSILRIQQVVRGDSAAYFCASSPKSGGNQPQHFGDGTRLSIL.

V and J are TRBV9 and TRBJ2-3; 11 nucleotides line up with TRBD2. V shed 0 bases, J shed 5 bases, and the junction held 8 bases outside the gene matches. Germline V lookup: CDR1 SGDLS, CDR2 YYNGEE. There are 17 residues in the CDR3. CDR3 protein: CASSVAPVAGGQDTQYF. CDR3 nucleotides: TGTGCCAGCAGCGTAGCACCGGTAGCGGGAGGGCAAGATACGCAGTATTTT. The complete variable domain, with remaining parts taken from reference TRBV9 and TRBJ2-3, reads DSGVTQTPKHLITATGQRVTLRCSPRSGDLSVYWYQQSLDQGLQFLIQYYNGEERAKGNILERFSAQQFPDLHSELNLSSLELGDSALYFCASSVAPVAGGQDTQYFGPGTRLTVL.

The chain links TRBV5-6 to TRBJ2-1; tentatively, D is TRBD2 (6 bases). CDR1 SGHDT and CDR2 YYEEEE come from the germline V gene. This CDR3 comprises 16 residues. The ends were cut back, 4 bases at V and 3 bases at J, with 17 bases in the middle. The CDR3 region has the DNA TGTGCCAGCAGCCGTGAAAGCGGAGGGTACTACAATGAGCAGTTCTTC. It yields the protein CASSRESGGYYNEQFF.

The gene calls are TRBV10-3 and TRBJ1-5; D not certain. Per germline, CDR1 ENHRY and CDR2 SYGVKD. This CDR3 has 14 amino acids. V lost 5 bases to trimming and J lost 4 bases, with 12 bases between them. The CDR3 bases are TGTGCCATCAGTCCCCCAGGTTTGAATCAGCCCCAGCATTTT. It is translated as CAISPPGLNQPQHF.

The chain combines TRBV9 with TRBJ1-1; unclear D gene. Trimming removed 4 bases from V and 4 bases from J, with 17 bases in between. CDR1 is SGDLS, CDR2 YYNGEE, per germline. The CDR3 has 15 amino acids. The CDR3 sequence is CASSPIPVGRTEAFF. The CDR3 nucleotides read TGTGCCAGCAGCCCAATCCCAGTTGGGCGCACTGAAGCTTTCTTT.

The chain recombines TRBV7-2 with TRBJ2-6; D is uncertain. Germline CDR1 SGHTA, CDR2 FQGNSA. Trimming shortened V by 5 bases and J by 2 bases, and 4 bases separated the two germline ends. The CDR3 spans 13 residues. The CDR3 loop is CASSRTGANVLTF. The CDR3 region has the DNA TGTGCCAGCAGCCGTACTGGGGCCAACGTCCTGACTTTC.

This clone has a handful of counts. The chain couples TRBV28 to TRBJ1-2; perhaps TRBD1 as D (5 bases). The length of the CDR3 is 13 residues. Trimming left V 2 bases short and J 4 bases short, with 8 bases between. Germline lookup yields CDR1 MDHEN and CDR2 SYDVKM. CDR3 sequence: CASSLDSIYGYTF. In nucleotides, the CDR3 is TGTGCCAGCAGTTTAGACAGCATCTATGGCTACACCTTC.

The genes are TRBV7-2 and TRBJ2-5, with 12 bases matching TRBD2. CDR1 and CDR2 (germline): SGHTA, FQGNSA. With V trimmed by 5 bases and J by 1 base, 5 bases remained unmatched. The CDR3 sequence is 16 residues long. The CDR3 DNA sequence: TGTGCCAGCAGCGCTCTAGCGGGAGGGGGCCAAGAGACCCAGTACTTC. This codes for CASSALAGGGQETQYF.

This clone turned up a few times. The V call is TRBV5-4, the J call TRBJ2-3, with a possible D match to TRBD2 (5 bases). CDR1 is SGHNT, CDR2 YYREEE, per germline (reference sequence). V lost 4 bases and J lost 5, with 11 bases in between. The CDR3 covers 13 residues. CDR3 residues: CASSIPSQDTQYF. The CDR3 nucleotides read TGTGCCAGCAGCATCCCTAGCCAAGATACGCAGTATTTT.

The chain employs TRBV10-3 and TRBJ1-1, with D hard to call. Trimming removed 2 bases at V and 3 bases at J, with 13 bases between. The CDR3 is 15 residues long. CDR1 ENHRY and CDR2 SYGVKD come from the germline V gene. The CDR3, as DNA: TGTGCCATCAGTGAGCCAAAGGGAGGCTACACTGAAGCTTTCTTT. As protein: CAISEPKGGYTEAFF.